This T cell receptor beta chain was obtained from a study of blood T cells in healthy people across ages. Researchers collected ten milliliters of peripheral blood from every single donor. Findings and limits, study-wide: Age brought a roughly linear fall in TCR beta diversity measured per million T cells. Researchers judged that diversity estimates from one million T cells fell short of true values.

Next came a second PCR, run for roughly 6 to 11 cycles, which used a sample-barcoded 5' primer along with a J-beta primer mix. Each TCR beta cDNA got a 12-nucleotide random molecular identifier. TCRdb used MiXCR to reprocess the 5' RACE reads, holding one entry per CDR3 protein. The sample has approximately 1,000,000 distinct CDR3 sequences; around two fifths are singletons. CDR1 is DFQATT, CDR2 SNEGSKA, per germline (reference sequence). The CDR3 is 13 amino acids. This clonotype was observed a few times. Its antigen is still unknown. The junction departs from the called germline gene at one end, perhaps through a read error.

The sample comprised blood. The TCR comes from a man aged 18 to 30 in good health. The chain combines TRBV20-1 with TRBJ2-5; unclear D gene. CDR3 region: CSARVAGQATQYF. The CDR3 DNA follows: TGCAGTGCTAGAGTAGCAGGTCAAGCGACCCAGTACTTC.